This T cell receptor beta chain was sequenced in a study of T cell responses to AZD1222 COVID-19 vaccine. The analysis combined second doses at about 4 or about 12 weeks. Whole-study results and caveats: Sampling captured repertoires only after the peak T cell response. CD4 TCRs associated with vaccination spanned spike, dominating at 160-218 and 743-854. Spike-specific TCRs gained breadth and depth after people received two AZD1222 doses.

Here immunoSEQ multiplex PCR was the method, and the copy in TCRdb shows in-frame clones only, minus some. The sample lists about 42,000 clones, approximately 80% occurring once. The V and J ends lost 2 bases and 5 bases, in that order; junction bases with no gene match: 2. The CDR3 contains 14 residues. CDR1 MNHEY and CDR2 SVGAGI come from the germline V gene. Concerning this clone: Its antigen is unknown.

This clonotype was obtained from an adult who received the AZD1222 COVID-19 vaccine. The rearrangement joins TRBV6-5 to TRBJ2-1, with 8 nucleotides matching TRBD1. The sample here was peripheral blood, taken 28 days after the second AZD1222 dose. The CDR3 nucleotides read TGTGCCAGCAGTTACGGACAGGGAAACAATGAGCAGTTCTTC. This codes for CASSYGQGNNEQFF.